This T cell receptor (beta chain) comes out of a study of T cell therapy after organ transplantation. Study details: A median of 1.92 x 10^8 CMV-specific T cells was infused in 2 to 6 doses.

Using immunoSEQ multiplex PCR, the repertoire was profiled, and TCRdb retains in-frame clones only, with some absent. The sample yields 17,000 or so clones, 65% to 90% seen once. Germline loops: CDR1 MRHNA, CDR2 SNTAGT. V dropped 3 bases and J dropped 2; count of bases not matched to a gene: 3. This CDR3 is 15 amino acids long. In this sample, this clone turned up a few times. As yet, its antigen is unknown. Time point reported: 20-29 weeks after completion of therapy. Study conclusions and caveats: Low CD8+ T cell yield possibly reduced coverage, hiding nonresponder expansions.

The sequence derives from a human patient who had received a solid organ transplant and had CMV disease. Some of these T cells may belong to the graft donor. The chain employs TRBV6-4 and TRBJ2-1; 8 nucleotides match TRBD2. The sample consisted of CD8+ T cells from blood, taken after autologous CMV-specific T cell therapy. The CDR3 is CASSEKAGAYNEQFF. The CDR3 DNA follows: TGTGCCAGCAGTGAAAAAGCGGGAGCCTACAATGAGCAGTTCTTC.